This is a list of T cell receptor beta chains from one sample in a study of OX40 agonist ivuxolimab in advanced cancers. Generated by immunoSEQ multiplex PCR, the TCRdb table keeps only in-frame clones and is missing some. Of around 26,000 clones listed, approximately 79% are singletons. The source was CD4+ or CD8+ T cells sorted from blood, collected in a trial of the OX40 agonist ivuxolimab. The receptors were sampled from an adult with an advanced solid tumor such as melanoma, head and neck, liver or kidney cancer. Both conserved end residues are part of each CDR3. A D gene is named only where the DNA matches it firmly. A clone size is listed for some rows: how often the clone was seen (once, few, many), or a class if it is expanded.

j_call | cdr3_length | v_call | d_call | clone_size | cdr3_nt | cdr3_aa
TRBJ1-1 | 11 | TRBV7-6 | . | few | TGTGTTACTGGTCAGGACACTGAAGCTTTCTTT | CVTGQDTEAFF
TRBJ2-7 | 12 | TRBV6-6 | . | . | TGTGCCAGCGTTACGCCGGACGGGGAGCAGTACTTC | CASVTPDGEQYF
TRBJ2-6 | 15 | TRBV9 | . | . | TGTGCCAGCGCCGCCGGGCCCTCTGGGGCCAACGTCCTGACTTTC | CASAAGPSGANVLTF
TRBJ2-7 | 15 | TRBV7-3 | TRBD2 | . | TGTGCCAGCAGCTCCGGAGGACTAGCGGGAGACGAGCAGTACTTC | CASSSGGLAGDEQYF
TRBJ2-7 | 14 | TRBV5-5 | TRBD1 | . | TGTGCCAGCAGCCAGGGACAGGGTAGAAACGAGCAGTACTTC | CASSQGQGRNEQYF
TRBJ2-7 | 14 | TRBV5-5 | TRBD1 | few | TGTGCCAGCAGCTACCTGGACAGGGCCTACGAGCAGTACTTC | CASSYLDRAYEQYF
TRBJ2-5 | 13 | TRBV27 | . | few | TGTGCCAGCAGCTTCGCGGGGCGTCGGAGCCAGTACTTC | CASSFAGRRSQYF
TRBJ2-7 | 12 | TRBV6-5 | . | . | TGTGCCAGCAGCCCCAGTTTATACGAGCAGTACTTC | CASSPSLYEQYF
TRBJ2-5 | 17 | TRBV19 | TRBD1 | . | TGTGCCAGTAGTACGTCACCGGACAGGGGCTTCCAAGAGACCCAGTACTTC | CASSTSPDRGFQETQYF
TRBJ2-7 | 14 | TRBV11-3 | . | . | TGTGCCAGCAGCTTGGGGGCGAGCTCCTACGAGCAGTACTTC | CASSLGASSYEQYF
TRBJ2-7 | 13 | TRBV30 | . | . | TGTGCCGCCAAGCGGGTGGACGTTTACGAGCAGTACTTC | CAAKRVDVYEQYF
TRBJ2-2 | 16 | TRBV9 | TRBD2 | once | TGTGCCAGCAGTATTTCCGGGGGGAACAAAATCGGGGAGCTGTTTTTT | CASSISGGNKIGELFF
TRBJ2-2 | 15 | TRBV5-1 | . | once | TGCGCCACCTCCATGGAAGGCCCGAACACCGGGGAGCTGTTTTTT | CATSMEGPNTGELFF
TRBJ1-2 | 14 | TRBV6-6 | TRBD1 | . | TGTGCCAGCAGTTACCTGGGGACAGGGGAAGGCTACACCTTC | CASSYLGTGEGYTF
TRBJ2-3 | 14 | TRBV7-6 | . | once | TGTGCCAGATCGACAGACTTAAATGCAGATACGCAGTATTTT | CARSTDLNADTQYF
TRBJ2-5 | 15 | TRBV15 | . | . | TGTGCCACCAGCAGAGATGGGCCCTTGGTGGAGACCCAGTACTTC | CATSRDGPLVETQYF
TRBJ1-3 | 14 | TRBV9 | . | . | TGTGCCAGCAGCTCTAAGCGGGCCGGAAACACCATATATTTT | CASSSKRAGNTIYF
TRBJ1-5 | 15 | TRBV18 | . | once | TGTGCCAGCTCACCCTCGGACAGTAGCAATCAGCCCCAGCATTTT | CASSPSDSSNQPQHF
TRBJ2-4 | 13 | TRBV6-4 | . | . | TGTGCCAGCAGTGACGGCAGCCAGAACATTCAGTACTTC | CASSDGSQNIQYF
TRBJ1-5 | 12 | TRBV6-5 | . | . | TGTGCCAGCAGTTATGGAAATCAGCCCCAGCATTTT | CASSYGNQPQHF
TRBJ2-7 | 13 | TRBV7-9 | TRBD1 | . | TGTGCCAGCAGTCAAACAGGGGGCATCGAGCAGTACTTC | CASSQTGGIEQYF
TRBJ2-7 | 15 | TRBV19 | . | . | TGTGCCAGTAGTCGCCGGGACGTAGGCTCCTACGAGCAGTACTTC | CASSRRDVGSYEQYF
TRBJ2-7 | 18 | TRBV7-9 | . | . | TGTGCCAGCAGCTCGGGCGGGTTAGACGGACTAAACCCCTACGAGCAGTACTTC | CASSSGGLDGLNPYEQYF
TRBJ2-7 | 11 | TRBV7-2 | . | . | TGTGCCAGCAGCGACCGCTACGAGCAGTACTTC | CASSDRYEQYF
TRBJ2-7 | 13 | TRBV25-1 | . | . | TGTGCCAGCAGTAGAGGGGCGATATTCGAGCAGTACTTC | CASSRGAIFEQYF
TRBJ2-1 | 15 | TRBV7-2 | . | . | TGTGCCAGCAGCCTTGACTTTAACCTCCCCAATGAGCAGTTCTTC | CASSLDFNLPNEQFF
TRBJ1-1 | 13 | TRBV9 | . | few | TGTGCCAGCAGCGTTCACGGCAACACTGAAGCTTTCTTT | CASSVHGNTEAFF
TRBJ2-7 | 12 | TRBV4-1 | TRBD1 | . | TGCGCCAGCTCTGGGACAGAGTACGAGCAGTACTTC | CASSGTEYEQYF
TRBJ2-5 | 15 | TRBV30 | TRBD2 | . | TGTGCCTGGGACACCGGGACTAGTTATTTCGAGACCCAGTACTTC | CAWDTGTSYFETQYF
TRBJ2-3 | 13 | TRBV2 | . | many | TGTGCCAGCAGTGAGCCATACACAGATACGCAGTATTTT | CASSEPYTDTQYF
TRBJ2-7 | 17 | TRBV7-2 | TRBD2 | . | TGTGCCAGCAGCTTAGACGTTTTCCAGCGGGGCTCCTACGAGCAGTACTTC | CASSLDVFQRGSYEQYF
TRBJ1-2 | 13 | TRBV6-1 | . | . | TGTGCCAGCGATCCGGGTGGAGTGGATGGCTACACCTTC | CASDPGGVDGYTF
TRBJ2-7 | 15 | TRBV4-3 | . | . | TGCGCCAGCAGCCAAGATTACAGTAGCTCCTACGAGCAGTACTTC | CASSQDYSSSYEQYF
TRBJ2-1 | 12 | TRBV30 | . | few | TGTGCCTGGAGCCCTACGGGAAATGAGCAGTTCTTC | CAWSPTGNEQFF
TRBJ1-1 | 16 | TRBV28 | . | . | TGTGCCAGCAGTTCAGCCATTTTGGCAGTGAACACTGAAGCTTTCTTT | CASSSAILAVNTEAFF
TRBJ2-7 | 16 | TRBV29-1 | TRBD1 | . | TGCAGCGTTGGGGGCGTCCGGGACAGGGGGCCGGGCGAGCAGTACTTC | CSVGGVRDRGPGEQYF
TRBJ1-5 | 15 | TRBV28 | TRBD1 | . | TGTGCCAGCAGTTGGACAGGCCTTTTCAATCAGCCCCAGCATTTT | CASSWTGLFNQPQHF
TRBJ2-1 | 16 | TRBV28 | TRBD1 | few | TGTGCCAGCAGTTTACCCTGGACAGGAACCTACAATGAGCAGTTCTTC | CASSLPWTGTYNEQFF
TRBJ1-1 | 14 | TRBV27 | . | . | TGTGCCAGCAGTCCCTGGACAGAGAACACTGAAGCTTTCTTT | CASSPWTENTEAFF
TRBJ1-5 | 14 | TRBV6-6 | . | . | TGTGCCAGCAGTTACAGAGCGGGAAATCAGCCCCAGCATTTT | CASSYRAGNQPQHF
TRBJ1-3 | 16 | TRBV15 | TRBD1 | . | TGTGCCACCGGGACAGACCGTATTGGGTCTGGAAACACCATATATTTT | CATGTDRIGSGNTIYF
TRBJ2-1 | 13 | TRBV27 | . | . | TGTGCCAGCAGTCCTCCCGTCTCGAATGAGCAGTTCTTC | CASSPPVSNEQFF
TRBJ2-2 | 17 | TRBV7-7 | . | many | TGTGCCAGCAGCTTAAATCTCGGCAGGGCGGGTGCCGGGGAGCTGTTTTTT | CASSLNLGRAGAGELFF
TRBJ2-4 | 12 | TRBV9 | . | . | TGTGCCAGCAGCCCCCATCCGCACATTCAGTACTTC | CASSPHPHIQYF
TRBJ2-1 | 13 | TRBV6-5 | TRBD2 | . | TGTGCCAGCAGTTATACTAGCGACAATGAGCAGTTCTTC | CASSYTSDNEQFF
TRBJ2-7 | 15 | TRBV2 | TRBD1 | . | TGTGCCAGCAGTTACTCGCCGGGACAGTTCTACGAGCAGTACTTC | CASSYSPGQFYEQYF
TRBJ2-7 | 13 | TRBV5-5 | . | . | TGTGCCAGCAGCTCCGGGACAACGTACGAGCAGTACTTC | CASSSGTTYEQYF
TRBJ2-7 | 13 | TRBV2 | . | . | TGTGCCACCCTAAAGGGAACGTCCTACGAGCAGTACTTC | CATLKGTSYEQYF
TRBJ2-2 | 15 | TRBV19 | TRBD1 | . | TGTGCCAGTAGTAGCGAGGACAGGGCATTCGGGGAGCTGTTTTTT | CASSSEDRAFGELFF
TRBJ2-1 | 14 | TRBV4-1 | . | . | TGCGCCAGCAGCCCCACTGATACCTACAATGAGCAGTTCTTC | CASSPTDTYNEQFF
TRBJ2-7 | 15 | TRBV6-6 | . | . | TGTGCCAGCAGTATCGGACAAGGGGAGACCTACGAGCAGTACTTC | CASSIGQGETYEQYF
TRBJ2-5 | 14 | TRBV6-5 | TRBD1 | . | TGTGCCAGCAGTGACCCGGGACAGGAAGAGACCCAGTACTTC | CASSDPGQEETQYF
TRBJ2-1 | 19 | TRBV19 | TRBD2 | once | TGTGCCAAACGTCTTCTAGCGGGAGAACGTGCCGGTACCTACAATGAGCAGTTCTTC | CAKRLLAGERAGTYNEQFF
TRBJ2-5 | 13 | TRBV7-2 | . | . | TGTGCCAGCAGCTTCCCTAGCGAGGGGACCCAGTACTTC | CASSFPSEGTQYF
TRBJ2-2 | 15 | TRBV13 | . | once | TGTGCCAGCACCTCCTCCGGAGCGAACACCGGGGAGCTGTTTTTT | CASTSSGANTGELFF
TRBJ2-7 | 10 | TRBV29-1 | . | . | TGCAGCGTTGGGGGGGAAGAGCAGTACTTC | CSVGGEEQYF
TRBJ1-2 | 12 | TRBV5-1 | . | . | TGCGCCAGCAGCCTGGACGGGGAGGGCTACACCTTC | CASSLDGEGYTF
TRBJ2-7 | 15 | TRBV7-8 | . | . | TGTGCCAGCAGCTTGGTCGCATCAAGATACTACGAGCAGTACTTC | CASSLVASRYYEQYF
TRBJ1-5 | 13 | TRBV6-5 | . | . | TGTGCCAGCAGTTACACGGACAGTCAGCCCCAGCATTTT | CASSYTDSQPQHF
TRBJ2-3 | 13 | TRBV4-1 | . | . | TGCGCCAGCAGCCAAGATGCAGTACTTACGCAGTATTTT | CASSQDAVLTQYF